This passage covers 27 T cell receptor beta chains from one sample sequenced in a study of blood T cell repertoires in COVID-19. TCRdb's copy holds only in-frame clones and misses some; the assay was immunoSEQ multiplex PCR. The sample has about 140,000 clones, more than 85% seen once. The sequencing sample was made of peripheral blood. All receptors come from a human donor in a cohort sampled during active COVID-19.

This clone was seen only once. This chain links TRBV5-3 with TRBJ2-2, with D unclear. TRBV5-3 is given ORF status, its function remaining uncertain. The CDR3 is 17 amino acids. Trimming removed 6 bases at V and 3 bases at J, with 21 bases between. CDR3 DNA sequence: TGTGCCAGAACTAGGCGATATCCCCTTAAGGACACCGGGGAGCTGTTTTTT. Translation gives CARTRRYPLKDTGELFF.

This clone was detected a few times. The chain combines TRBV28 with TRBJ2-3; 9 bases line up with TRBD2. J lost 1 base, V lost 3 bases, and 5 bases had no gene match. The CDR3 contains 16 residues. From germline, CDR1 is MDHEN and CDR2 SYDVKM. The DNA for the CDR3 is TGTGCCAGCAGTTTCTATTTAGCGGGGGGCACAGATACGCAGTATTTT. Translated: CASSFYLAGGTDTQYF.

V and J are TRBV15 and TRBJ2-5; 15 nucleotides align to TRBD2. The CDR3 loop spans 17 amino acids. CDR1 is LNHNV and CDR2 is YYDKDF in the germline V gene (reference sequence). With V trimmed by 1 base and J by 4 bases, 4 bases remained unmatched. The CDR3 DNA reads TGTGCCACCAGCAGAGGGGTGGGACTAGCGGGAGGAGAGACCCAGTACTTC. This sequence encodes CATSRGVGLAGGETQYF.

The chain couples TRBV5-5 to TRBJ2-5, with a weak D call TRBD1 (6 bases). Germline CDR1 and CDR2: SGHKS and YYEKEE (reference sequence). There are 13 residues in the CDR3. V lost 6 bases, J lost 3 bases, and 12 bases lay in between. In DNA form, the CDR3 reads TGTGCCAGCATTCGGGACACCAAAGAGACCCAGTACTTC. Its protein is CASIRDTKETQYF.

The chain is built from TRBV21-1 and TRBJ1-5; TRBD1 is taken as the D call from the table, unchecked against the DNA. TRBV21-1 represents a pseudogene. The CDR3 contains 17 residues. CDR3 sequence (DNA): TGTGCCAGCAGCAGAACCAGGTTCAGTCGGAGCAATCAGCCCCAGCATTTT. Its translation is CASSRTRFSRSNQPQHF.

This chain uses TRBV28 with TRBJ2-7, with 8 bases that match TRBD1. The CDR3 loop spans 15 amino acids. From germline, CDR1 is MDHEN and CDR2 SYDVKM. J gave up 6 bases and V 6 bases, and 13 bases lay outside the gene matches. The CDR3 DNA reads TGTGCCAGCAGACCCCGGGACAGGCAAAGATCCGAGCAGTACTTC. Translating gives CASRPRDRQRSEQYF.

This chain links TRBV6-5 with TRBJ2-1, with a weak D call TRBD2 (5 bases). Trimming took 3 bases from V and 7 from J, leaving 19 bases between them. The CDR3 sequence is 16 residues long. Germline V gene sequence: CDR1 MNHEY, CDR2 SVGAGI. The CDR3 nucleotides are TGTGCCAGCAGTTATAGCGCCGTTACGGCGGTTAATGAGCAGTTCTTC. It codes for CASSYSAVTAVNEQFF.

This chain links TRBV30 with TRBJ1-4; the D is unclear. CDR1 and CDR2 from the germline V gene are GTSNPN and SVGIG (reference sequence). This CDR3 contains 13 residues. V was cut by 5 bases and J by 4 bases, with 11 bases left in between. CDR3 coding DNA: TGTGCCTGGGGGTCGGGGTTTAATGAAAAACTGTTTTTT. Residues: CAWGSGFNEKLFF.

This sequence joins TRBV2 and TRBJ2-3; D perhaps matches TRBD2 (7 bases). Trimming stripped 2 bases from V and 7 bases from J, with 19 bases between. The CDR3 consists of 16 residues. Looked up from germline, CDR1 is SNHLY and CDR2 is FYNNEI. CDR3 coding DNA: TGTGCCAGCAGTGAATGGGGGGGGCCGCCTGATAATACGCAGTATTTT. It yields the protein CASSEWGGPPDNTQYF.

The V gene is TRBV28, the J gene TRBJ1-3; a weak D match, TRBD1 (6 bases). The V gene lost 7 bases and the J gene lost 3 bases, with 22 bases spanning the gap. There are 17 residues in the CDR3. CDR1 is MDHEN, CDR2 SYDVKM, per germline. The CDR3 protein is CASTVTLGGLGGNTIYF. In nucleotides, the CDR3 is TGTGCCAGCACCGTAACCCTCGGGGGGCTGGGTGGAAACACCATATATTTT.

The rearrangement links TRBV27 to TRBJ2-7, with no clear D. Trimming took 6 bases from V and 3 from J, leaving 18 bases between them. The germline gives CDR1 MNHEY, CDR2 SMNVEV (reference sequence). The CDR3 is made up of 15 amino acids. DNA of the CDR3: TGTGCCAGCAGCCCAGTGGGCCAGCTCGACTACGAGCAGTACTTC. Its protein product is CASSPVGQLDYEQYF.

The V and J genes are TRBV2 and TRBJ2-5; D may be TRBD2 (7 bases). V was shortened by 7 bases and J by 3 bases, with 24 bases between the two germline ends. Germline V lookup: CDR1 SNHLY, CDR2 FYNNEI. The CDR3 runs to 17 residues. DNA of the CDR3: TGTGCCAGCATCCCCTTGGGGGGGCGCGCCGGGGAAGAGACCCAGTACTTC. Protein: CASIPLGGRAGEETQYF.

The V gene is TRBV21-1, the J gene TRBJ2-2; the table names TRBD1, a call not compared with the DNA. TRBV21-1 constitutes a pseudogene. The CDR3 is 21 amino acids. The chain's CDR3 is CASSKRLEQGPFSSATGELFF. CDR3 DNA sequence: TGTGCCAGCAGCAAAAGGTTGGAACAGGGCCCTTTTTCGTCGGCCACCGGGGAGCTGTTTTTT.

The rearrangement joins TRBV10-1 to TRBJ2-5, with 10 bases aligning to TRBD2. The CDR3 covers 15 residues. Germline-derived CDR1 and CDR2 are WNHNN and SYGVQD (reference sequence). V lost 6 bases and J lost 0; bases outside the gene matches: 4. Here the CDR3 DNA reads TGCGCCAGCAGCGATACTAGCGGGGACCAAGAGACCCAGTACTTC. Translation gives CASSDTSGDQETQYF.

This clone was found a few times. The chain couples TRBV28 to TRBJ1-2; the D is unclear. Germline-derived CDR1 and CDR2 are MDHEN and SYDVKM. This CDR3 is 12 amino acids long. V was clipped by 6 bases and J by 5 bases, with 10 bases between them. CDR3 sequence (DNA): TGTGCCAGCAGCAACGAGATATATGGCTACACCTTC. Its translation is CASSNEIYGYTF.

This rearrangement joins TRBV7-9 to TRBJ2-7; D is possibly TRBD1 (6 bases). Per germline, CDR1 SEHNR and CDR2 FQNEAQ (reference sequence). There are 13 residues in the CDR3. Between the trimmed V and J ends, which lost 5 bases and 7 bases, there was a span of 15 bases. The CDR3 region is CASSPGTRREQYF. The CDR3 nucleotides are TGTGCCAGCAGCCCGGGGACACGGCGGGAGCAGTACTTC.

The chain couples TRBV5-4 to TRBJ2-5; D might be TRBD1 (6 bases). Germline V gene sequence: CDR1 SGHNT, CDR2 YYREEE (reference sequence). This CDR3 has 15 residues. Trimming removed 4 bases from V and 7 bases from J, with 20 bases in between. For the CDR3, the DNA is TGTGCCAGCAGCATCCGGGACACGATCCACGGGACCCAGTACTTC. The encoded protein is CASSIRDTIHGTQYF.

This chain connects TRBV4-1 to TRBJ1-2; 8 bases agree with TRBD1. CDR1 MGHRA and CDR2 YSYEKL come from the germline V gene. V was pared by 2 bases and J by 4 bases, with 6 bases of the junction left unmatched. The CDR3 totals 15 residues. CDR3 sequence (DNA): TGCGCCAGCAGCCAAACCGGGCAGGGGGCCTATGGCTACACCTTC. The encoded protein is CASSQTGQGAYGYTF.

V is TRBV4-1 and J is TRBJ2-1, with D perhaps matching TRBD2 (6 bases). CDR1 and CDR2 from the germline V gene are MGHRA and YSYEKL. Trimming took 0 bases from V and 6 from J, leaving 12 bases between them. This CDR3 has 15 amino acids. CDR3 loop: CASSQDRTTANEQFF. For the CDR3, the DNA is TGCGCCAGCAGCCAAGATCGGACTACCGCCAATGAGCAGTTCTTC.

CDR3 DNA sequence: TGCGCCAGCAGCCTCGGGACTGGAAATTCACCCCTCCACTTT. As protein: CASSLGTGNSPLHF. This sequence joins TRBV4-1 and TRBJ1-6, with D possibly matching TRBD1 (5 bases). CDR1 is MGHRA and CDR2 is YSYEKL in the germline V gene. The CDR3 extends over 14 amino acids. Trimming removed 4 bases from V and 7 bases from J, with 11 bases in between.

The J gene is TRBJ1-2, the V gene TRBV7-6; D gene uncertain. The CDR3 covers 11 residues. Looked up from germline, CDR1 is SGHVS and CDR2 is FNYEAQ. Trimming removed 8 bases at V and 3 bases at J, with 7 bases between. Here the CDR3 DNA reads TGTGCCAGCGGAGGTGACTATGGCTACACCTTC. Protein: CASGGDYGYTF. The full variable domain, in which reference TRBV7-6 and TRBJ1-2 provide the parts outside the CDR3, is GAGVSQSPRYKVTKRGQDVALRCDPISGHVSLYWYRQALGQGPEFLTYFNYEAQQDKSGLPNDRFSAERPEGSISTLTIQRTEQRDSAMYRCASGGDYGYTFGSGTRLTVV.

The V call is TRBV19, the J call TRBJ1-2; D gene unclear. The CDR3 is 14 amino acids. The germline gives CDR1 LNHDA, CDR2 SQIVND (reference sequence). Trimming took off 6 bases at V and 5 bases at J, with 16 bases between the two ends. CDR3 loop: CASSSREGLYGYTF. The DNA of the CDR3 is TGTGCCAGTAGCTCCCGAGAGGGTCTATATGGCTACACCTTC.

The rearrangement joins TRBV7-9 to TRBJ2-2; 9 bases are a match to TRBD1. CDR1 and CDR2 from the germline V gene are SEHNR and FQNEAQ (reference sequence). J was trimmed by 6 bases and V by 0 bases; bases with no gene match: 8. This CDR3 spans 17 amino acids. CDR3 loop: CASSLAFGQGSSGELFF. The CDR3 DNA reads as TGTGCCAGCAGCTTAGCGTTTGGACAGGGGAGCTCCGGGGAGCTGTTTTTT.

This clone was seen just once. The CDR3 DNA sequence: TGTGCCAGCTTACTGCAACGGGGGTTTGAGTACTTC. Its translation: CASLLQRGFEYF. V and J are TRBV18 and TRBJ2-7, with D possibly TRBD2 on 6 matching bases. CDR1 is KGHSH and CDR2 is LQKENI in the germline V gene. Between the trimmed V and J ends, which lost 7 bases and 11 bases, there was a span of 18 bases. The CDR3 consists of 12 residues.

This rearrangement joins TRBV4-1 to TRBJ2-5; D gene uncertain. Trimming shortened V by 2 bases and J by 4 bases, and 11 bases separated the two germline ends. Per germline, CDR1 MGHRA and CDR2 YSYEKL. The CDR3 runs 14 residues. The CDR3 sequence is CASSQPPLGETQYF. The CDR3 coding sequence is TGCGCCAGCAGCCAACCCCCCCTCGGAGAGACCCAGTACTTC.

CDR3 in amino acids: CASSQDDSGGTAYF. In DNA, the CDR3 is TGCGCCAGCAGCCAAGATGACAGCGGGGGGACAGCTTACTTC. This chain uses TRBV4-1 with TRBJ2-5, with TRBD2 identical over 9 bases. Germline CDR1 reads MGHRA; CDR2 reads YSYEKL. V shed 0 bases, J shed 14 bases, and the junction held 10 bases outside the gene matches. The CDR3 length is 14 residues.

This chain joins TRBV4-2 and TRBJ1-2; no firm D call. The V end was cut by 1 base, the J end by 4 bases, with 10 bases between. Per germline, CDR1 LGHNA and CDR2 YNFKEQ. CDR3 length: 14 residues. CDR3 sequence reads: CASSQGTGFYGYTF. CDR3 DNA sequence: TGTGCCAGCAGCCAAGGTACGGGATTCTATGGCTACACCTTC.